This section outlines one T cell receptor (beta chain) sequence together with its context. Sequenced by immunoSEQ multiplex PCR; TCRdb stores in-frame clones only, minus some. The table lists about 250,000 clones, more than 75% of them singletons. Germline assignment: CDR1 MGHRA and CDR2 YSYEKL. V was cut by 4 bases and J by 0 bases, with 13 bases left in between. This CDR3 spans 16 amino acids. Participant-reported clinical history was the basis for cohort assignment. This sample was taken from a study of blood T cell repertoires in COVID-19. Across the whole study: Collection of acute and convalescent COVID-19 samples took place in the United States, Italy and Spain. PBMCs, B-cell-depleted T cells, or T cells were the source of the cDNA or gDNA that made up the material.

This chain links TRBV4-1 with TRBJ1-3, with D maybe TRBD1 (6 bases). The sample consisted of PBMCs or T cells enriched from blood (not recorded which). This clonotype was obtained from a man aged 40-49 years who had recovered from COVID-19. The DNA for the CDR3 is TGCGCCAGCAGCCGCGCCGGGACACGCTCTGGAAACACCATATATTTT. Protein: CASSRAGTRSGNTIYF.